What follows are 10 T cell receptor beta chains derived from one specimen sequenced in a study of blood T cell repertoires in COVID-19. Data came from immunoSEQ multiplex PCR; TCRdb stores just in-frame clones and leaves some out. The sample carries 250,000 to 350,000 clones, 86% recorded once. Material for sequencing was peripheral blood. These receptors were obtained from a woman in her 30s who had recovered from COVID-19.

The gene calls are TRBV19 and TRBJ2-3; D gene ambiguous. V lost 1 base and J lost 9, with 8 bases in between. The germline CDR1 and CDR2 sequences are LNHDA and SQIVND (reference sequence). This CDR3 is 12 amino acids long. CDR3 protein: CASSIGLMTQYF. CDR3 in DNA: TGTGCCAGTAGTATAGGACTGATGACGCAGTATTTT.

The chain joins TRBV28 to TRBJ2-6; perhaps TRBD2 as D (7 bases). CDR3 length: 18 amino acids. Germline V gene data show CDR1 as MDHEN and CDR2 as SYDVKM. Trimming removed 5 bases at V and 1 base at J, with 18 bases between. This CDR3 is CASSPGGRGVSGANVLTF. The CDR3 DNA is TGTGCCAGCAGTCCGGGAGGCAGGGGCGTTTCTGGGGCCAACGTCCTGACTTTC.

This clone was seen only once. The chain carries TRBV5-4 and TRBJ2-2; no firm D call. The CDR3 is 14 residues long. Germline lookup yields CDR1 SGHNT and CDR2 YYREEE (reference sequence). Trimming stripped 0 bases from V and 1 base from J, with 4 bases between. As DNA, the CDR3 is TGTGCCAGCAGCTTGGACAGGAACACCGGGGAGCTGTTTTTT. It translates to CASSLDRNTGELFF.

This clone was seen more than once but under ten times. CDR3 protein: CACPLEINYGYTF. CDR3 DNA: TGTGCCTGCCCGCTAGAAATAAACTATGGCTACACCTTC. This chain uses TRBV30 with TRBJ1-2; unclear D gene. Trimming took 6 bases from V and 2 from J, leaving 13 bases between them. From germline, CDR1 is GTSNPN and CDR2 SVGIG (reference sequence). CDR3 size: 13 residues. Variable domain in full (rest from reference TRBV30 and TRBJ1-2): SQTIHQWPATLVQPVGSPLSLECTVEGTSNPNLYWYRQAAGRGLQLLFYSVGIGQISSEVPQNLSASRPQDRQFILSSKKLLLSDSGFYLCACPLEINYGYTFGSGTRLTVV.

This clone occurred once. The CDR3 coding sequence is TGTGCCAGCAGCCAAGAAACAGGGTTCACCGGGGAGCTGTTTTTT. Protein sequence: CASSQETGFTGELFF. The rearrangement links TRBV4-2 to TRBJ2-2, with D maybe TRBD1 (6 bases). The germline CDR1 and CDR2 sequences are LGHNA and YNFKEQ. V gave up 0 bases and J gave up 4 bases, with 9 bases separating them. This CDR3 is built from 15 residues.

This chain's CDR3 is CASSQAGDTQYF. DNA for the CDR3: TGTGCCAGCAGCCAAGCGGGAGATACGCAGTATTTT. The rearrangement links TRBV25-1 to TRBJ2-3; a possible D gene is TRBD2 (6 bases). The CDR3 sequence is 12 residues long. Germline values: CDR1 MGHDK, CDR2 SYGVNS. V lost 6 bases and J 5 bases, leaving 9 bases between the germline ends.

The chain uses TRBV18 and TRBJ1-1; D ambiguous. Germline-derived CDR1 and CDR2 are KGHSH and LQKENI. The CDR3 consists of 13 residues. Trimming left V 5 bases short and J 1 base short, with 8 bases between. CDR3 DNA: TGTGCCAGCTCATCAACACAGAACACTGAAGCTTTCTTT. As protein: CASSSTQNTEAFF.

A few counts support this clone. The chain links TRBV4-2 to TRBJ1-2, with D unresolved. This CDR3 region has 14 residues. V was cut by 0 bases and J by 5 bases, with 10 bases left in between. CDR1 is LGHNA, CDR2 YNFKEQ, per germline. In nucleotides, the CDR3 is TGTGCCAGCAGCCAAGATCAGCGGCGGTATGGCTACACCTTC. Encoded protein: CASSQDQRRYGYTF.

This chain uses TRBV3-1 (or the pseudogene TRBV3-2) with TRBJ2-7; no definite D call. The V end was cut by 3 bases, the J end by 0 bases, with 9 bases between. There are 14 residues in the CDR3. The germline CDR1 and CDR2 sequences are LGHDT and YNNKEL (reference sequence). The CDR3: CASSQQRDSYEQYF. Written as DNA, the CDR3 is TGTGCCAGCAGCCAGCAGCGAGACTCCTACGAGCAGTACTTC.

This chain connects TRBV19 to TRBJ1-1; D is uncertain. Trimming took 9 bases from V and 3 from J, leaving 11 bases between them. Germline CDR1 reads LNHDA; CDR2 reads SQIVND (reference sequence). The CDR3 contains 12 residues. The DNA for the CDR3 is TGTGCCAGCCGGGAGGGATACACTGAAGCTTTCTTT. This sequence encodes CASREGYTEAFF.